These 28 T cell receptor beta chains originate from one sample sequenced in a study of blood T cell repertoires in COVID-19 (dated by TCRdb to 2020 to 2022). Preparation of the library involved the immunoSEQ multiplex PCR assay. TCRdb provides this immuneACCESS table in a form limited to in-frame rearrangements. Some clones are lacking; in checked studies, under half of them reflect an unresolved V gene, and why the rest are absent is not known. The sample has about 230,000 clones on record, around four fifths of them singletons. Jointly, the top ten make up approximately 30% of the sample. The sequenced material came from peripheral blood. These receptors were collected from a man aged 35 to 55 with acute or convalescent COVID-19.

The rearrangement links TRBV27 to TRBJ1-4; 7 bases line up with TRBD1. The germline V gene has CDR1 MNHEY and CDR2 SMNVEV (reference sequence). V was pared by 6 bases and J by 8 bases, with 12 bases of the junction left unmatched. This CDR3 has 15 amino acids. DNA for the CDR3: TGTGCCAGCAGGGGACAGAAGGTATTGGGAGAAAAACTGTTTTTT. This gives the protein CASRGQKVLGEKLFF.

The chain uses TRBV27 and TRBJ2-3, with 11 bases lining up with TRBD1. The germline V gene has CDR1 MNHEY and CDR2 SMNVEV (reference sequence). The V segment lost 5 bases and the J segment 4 bases; nucleotides outside the gene matches: 8. The CDR3 covers 16 residues. In DNA form, the CDR3 reads TGTGCCAGCAGTCCTAGGGGACAGGGGGTGGCAGATACGCAGTATTTT. Its protein product is CASSPRGQGVADTQYF.

The chain uses TRBV6-1 and TRBJ1-2; TRBD1 matches 8 bases. This CDR3 spans 15 amino acids. V shed 2 bases, J shed 4 bases, and the junction held 6 bases outside the gene matches. Per germline, CDR1 MNHNS and CDR2 SASEGT. This CDR3 reads CASSELDRAIYGYTF. In DNA, the CDR3 is TGTGCCAGCAGTGAATTGGACAGGGCCATCTATGGCTACACCTTC.

This chain links TRBV15 with TRBJ2-3; 8 bases agree with TRBD1. The CDR3 length is 16 residues. V was clipped by 3 bases and J by 3 bases; unmatched bases: 8. Germline V lookup: CDR1 LNHNV, CDR2 YYDKDF (reference sequence). CDR3 in DNA: TGTGCCACCAGCAGTGGTCAGGGGGCTAGAACAGATACGCAGTATTTT. This encodes CATSSGQGARTDTQYF.

This clone turned up a few times. V gene TRBV6-1 combines with J gene TRBJ1-5; D is unclear. Germline V gene sequence: CDR1 MNHNS, CDR2 SASEGT. CDR3 length equals 14 residues. Trimming removed 2 bases from V and 5 bases from J, with 10 bases in between. The CDR3 region is CASSEFGGDQPQHF. CDR3 nucleotides: TGTGCCAGCAGTGAATTCGGCGGGGATCAGCCCCAGCATTTT.

This clone has a single count. The gene calls are TRBV5-6 and TRBJ2-3; 8 bases agree with TRBD1. CDR1 and CDR2 (germline): SGHDT, YYEEEE. The CDR3 length is 14 residues. The V gene end was trimmed by 0 bases and the J gene end by 4 bases; junction bases not matched to a gene: 1. The CDR3 DNA reads as TGTGCCAGCAGCTTGGGGACAGGGCCAGATACGCAGTATTTT. Amino acid sequence: CASSLGTGPDTQYF. The variable domain in full, completed from reference TRBV5-6 and TRBJ2-3, reads DAGVTQSPTHLIKTRGQQVTLRCSPKSGHDTVSWYQQALGQGPQFIFQYYEEEERQRGNFPDRFSGHQFPNYSSELNVNALLLGDSALYLCASSLGTGPDTQYFGPGTRLTVL.

The V gene is TRBV11-2, the J gene TRBJ1-1; TRBD1 matches at 8 bases. The CDR3 has 14 amino acids. Germline V gene data show CDR1 as SGHAT and CDR2 as FQNNGV. V lost 4 bases, J lost 3 bases, and 4 bases stayed unmatched. CDR3 coding DNA: TGTGCCAGCAGCTCCGGACAGGGAGACACTGAAGCTTTCTTT. This gives the protein CASSSGQGDTEAFF.

This chain links TRBV25-1 with TRBJ2-1; TRBD1 agrees at 10 bases. Germline V lookup: CDR1 MGHDK, CDR2 SYGVNS. CDR3 length equals 13 residues. V gave up 6 bases and J gave up 9 bases; unmatched junction bases: 5. The CDR3 reads CASRDRGLGEQFF. CDR3 nucleotide sequence: TGTGCCAGCAGAGACAGGGGGCTCGGTGAGCAGTTCTTC.

The J gene is TRBJ1-5, the V gene TRBV19; no clear D. Germline CDR1 LNHDA, CDR2 SQIVND (reference sequence). The CDR3 is 14 residues long. Deletions cut 5 bases from V and 0 bases from J, with 8 bases between. CDR3 residues: CASSPDNSNQPQHF. The CDR3 DNA is TGTGCCAGTAGTCCTGACAATAGCAATCAGCCCCAGCATTTT.

V gene TRBV29-1 combines with J gene TRBJ1-1; D gene uncertain. V lost 0 bases, J lost 0 bases, and 5 bases lay in between. CDR1 is SQVTM, CDR2 ANQGSEA, per germline. The CDR3 contains 13 residues. The CDR3 loop reads CSVEDPLNTEAFF. The CDR3 bases are TGCAGCGTTGAAGATCCTCTGAACACTGAAGCTTTCTTT.

The rearrangement uses TRBV7-3 and TRBJ2-1, with D possibly TRBD2 on 6 matching bases. There are 13 residues in the CDR3. The germline gives CDR1 SGHTA, CDR2 FQGTGA. V was pared by 3 bases and J by 9 bases, with 12 bases between. CDR3 in amino acids: CASSFGQAGEQFF. CDR3 sequence (DNA): TGTGCCAGCAGCTTCGGACAAGCGGGTGAGCAGTTCTTC.

The chain recombines TRBV5-1 with TRBJ1-2, with TRBD1 as a possible D gene (6 bases). Deletions cut 5 bases from V and 7 bases from J, with 21 bases between. Germline CDR1 reads SGHRS; CDR2 reads YFSETQ. This CDR3 spans 15 amino acids. CDR3 residues: CASRLLDSAISGYTF. The CDR3 DNA sequence: TGCGCCAGCAGGCTGCTGGACAGCGCAATATCTGGCTACACCTTC.

The chain employs TRBV4-2 and TRBJ2-2; a weak D match, TRBD2 (5 bases). Germline loops: CDR1 LGHNA, CDR2 YNFKEQ. Trimming removed 0 bases from V and 4 bases from J, with 9 bases in between. The CDR3 sequence is 15 residues long. The CDR3 DNA follows: TGTGCCAGCAGCCAAGATCGAGGGTTCACCGGGGAGCTGTTTTTT. Translating it yields CASSQDRGFTGELFF.

This chain joins TRBV7-3 and TRBJ2-2; D may be TRBD2 (5 bases). Trimming left V 2 bases short and J 4 bases short, with 8 bases between. This CDR3 has 14 amino acids. Germline V gene data show CDR1 as SGHTA and CDR2 as FQGTGA. Written as DNA, the CDR3 is TGTGCCAGCAGCTTAGCCAGCGGCACCGGGGAGCTGTTTTTT. It encodes CASSLASGTGELFF.

This CDR3 reads CASSLLTGENIQYF. In DNA form, the CDR3 reads TGTGCCAGTAGTCTCTTGACTGGAGAAAACATTCAGTACTTC. The rearrangement uses TRBV19 and TRBJ2-4; the D is unclear. Germline loops: CDR1 LNHDA, CDR2 SQIVND (reference sequence). This CDR3 has 14 residues. V dropped 5 bases and J dropped 5 bases, with 13 bases sitting between them. Using reference TRBV19 and TRBJ2-4 for the parts outside the CDR3, the full variable domain is DGGITQSPKYLFRKEGQNVTLSCEQNLNHDAMYWYRQDPGQGLRLIYYSQIVNDFQKGDIAEGYSVSREKKESFPLTVTSAQKNPTAFYLCASSLLTGENIQYFGAGTRLSVL.

This rearrangement joins TRBV19 to TRBJ1-5, with unresolved D. This CDR3 has 13 amino acids. Germline CDR1 reads LNHDA; CDR2 reads SQIVND (reference sequence). V lost 7 bases, J lost 4 bases, and 11 bases lay in between. In DNA form, the CDR3 reads TGTGCCAGTACCGGGTTTAGTAATCAGCCCCAGCATTTT. Protein sequence: CASTGFSNQPQHF.

The chain couples TRBV6-6 to TRBJ2-7, with D tentatively TRBD1 (6 bases). This CDR3 is built from 13 residues. V was pared by 0 bases and J by 9 bases, with 12 bases between. CDR1 MNHNY and CDR2 SVGAGI come from the germline V gene (reference sequence). CDR3 loop: CASSYSIGGGQYF. CDR3 DNA sequence: TGTGCCAGCAGTTACTCGATTGGGGGCGGGCAGTACTTC.

The chain combines TRBV7-2 with TRBJ2-3; 10 positions agree with TRBD2. Trimming at V came to 4 bases and at J to 2 bases, leaving 12 bases not matched to a gene. Germline V gene sequence: CDR1 SGHTA, CDR2 FQGNSA. The CDR3 has 18 amino acids. The CDR3 region has the DNA TGTGCCAGCAGCTCCCGGACTAGCGGTTATACCCCCACAGATACGCAGTATTTT. This sequence encodes CASSSRTSGYTPTDTQYF. The full variable domain, with the rest looked up from reference TRBV7-2 and TRBJ2-3, is GAGVSQSPSNKVTEKGKDVELRCDPISGHTALYWYRQSLGQGLEFLIYFQGNSAPDKSGLPSDRFSAERTGGSVSTLTIQRTQQEDSAVYLCASSSRTSGYTPTDTQYFGPGTRLTVL.

This clone was observed a single time. The chain carries TRBV5-4 and TRBJ2-7, with D perhaps TRBD2 (6 bases). CDR1 and CDR2 (germline): SGHNT, YYREEE (reference sequence). V lost 0 bases and J 0 bases, leaving 10 bases between the germline ends. The CDR3 totals 15 residues. The CDR3 DNA follows: TGTGCCAGCAGCTTGGCCGGGACTCGCTCCTACGAGCAGTACTTC. Its translation is CASSLAGTRSYEQYF. Full variable domain (rest looked up from reference TRBV5-4 and TRBJ2-7): ETGVTQSPTHLIKTRGQQVTLRCSSQSGHNTVSWYQQALGQGPQFIFQYYREEENGRGNFPPRFSGLQFPNYSSELNVNALELDDSALYLCASSLAGTRSYEQYFGPGTRLTVT.

The CDR3 is CASSVDYKGEKQYF. DNA of the CDR3: TGTGCCAGCAGTGTCGATTACAAGGGGGAGAAGCAGTACTTC. The chain links TRBV6-4 to TRBJ2-7; TRBD1 might be the D (6 bases). CDR3 length: 14 residues. From germline, CDR1 is MRHNA and CDR2 SNTAGT. Trimming took off 4 bases at V and 8 bases at J, with 18 bases between the two ends.

This rearrangement joins TRBV27 to TRBJ2-6, with TRBD1 matching 10 bases. CDR1 MNHEY and CDR2 SMNVEV come from the germline V gene (reference sequence). The V gene end was trimmed by 6 bases and the J gene end by 4 bases; junction bases not matched to a gene: 12. The CDR3 has 18 amino acids. The CDR3 loop reads CASSYGTGATTGANVLTF. CDR3 nucleotide sequence: TGTGCCAGCAGCTACGGGACAGGGGCTACGACGGGGGCCAACGTCCTGACTTTC.

V and J are TRBV18 and TRBJ2-7; 9 bases align to TRBD2. Trimming cost V 1 base and J 2 bases; bases outside gene matches: 3. The CDR3 contains 15 residues. The germline V gene encodes CDR1 KGHSH and CDR2 LQKENI. CDR3 DNA sequence: TGTGCCAGCTCACCACGACCTAGCGGGACCTACGAGCAGTACTTC. This translates into CASSPRPSGTYEQYF.

The gene calls are TRBV24-1 and TRBJ1-4, with D maybe TRBD1 (6 bases). Germline-derived CDR1 and CDR2 are KGHDR and SFDVKD. Trimming stripped 2 bases from V and 5 bases from J, with 11 bases between. The CDR3 is made up of 15 amino acids. The CDR3 sequence is CATSDSGDPNEKLFF. CDR3 DNA sequence: TGTGCCACCAGTGATTCAGGGGATCCGAATGAAAAACTGTTTTTT.

V usage is TRBV18 and J usage is TRBJ1-5, with D possibly TRBD1 on 6 matching bases. Trimming cost V 3 bases and J 0 bases, with 15 bases left between them. CDR3 length: 17 amino acids. The germline gives CDR1 KGHSH, CDR2 LQKENI. The CDR3 sequence is CASSPNLGQNSNQPQHF. The CDR3 nucleotides read TGTGCCAGCTCACCCAATCTAGGACAGAATAGCAATCAGCCCCAGCATTTT.

The chain has TRBV5-1 and TRBJ2-1; tentatively, D is TRBD2 (6 bases). The V and J ends lost 2 bases and 7 bases respectively, with 16 bases between them. CDR1 and CDR2 from the germline V gene are SGHRS and YFSETQ. CDR3 length: 15 residues. CDR3 nucleotides: TGCGCCAGCAGCTTACTAGCATTTTCGCAAAATGAGCAGTTCTTC. Amino acids: CASSLLAFSQNEQFF.

The count of this clone is one. The chain is built from TRBV5-1 and TRBJ2-1; TRBD2 aligns across 9 bases. J was trimmed by 2 bases and V by 1 base; bases with no gene match: 7. The CDR3 loop spans 17 amino acids. The germline CDR1 and CDR2 sequences are SGHRS and YFSETQ. DNA of the CDR3: TGCGCCAGCAGCTTGTTTCGAGCGGGAGGTCCCTACAATGAGCAGTTCTTC. It codes for CASSLFRAGGPYNEQFF.

This chain uses TRBV5-4 with TRBJ1-2; tentatively, D is TRBD1 (6 bases). The CDR3 consists of 15 residues. V was clipped by 3 bases and J by 7 bases, with 19 bases between them. Per germline, CDR1 SGHNT and CDR2 YYREEE (reference sequence). Here the CDR3 reads CASSSGGGGLGGYTF. Written as DNA, the CDR3 is TGTGCCAGCAGCTCCGGGGGAGGGGGATTGGGTGGCTACACCTTC.

The rearrangement uses TRBV7-9 and TRBJ1-2, with D tentatively TRBD1 (6 bases). The CDR3 has 15 residues. Germline V gene data show CDR1 as SEHNR and CDR2 as FQNEAQ (reference sequence). Trimming shortened V by 5 bases and J by 3 bases, and 16 bases separated the two germline ends. The CDR3: CASSPLLGGDYGYTF. In DNA form, the CDR3 reads TGTGCCAGCAGCCCCTTATTAGGGGGGGACTATGGCTACACCTTC. The entire variable domain, with the rest obtained from reference TRBV7-9 and TRBJ1-2, is as follows: DTGVSQNPRHKITKRGQNVTFRCDPISEHNRLYWYRQTLGQGPEFLTYFQNEAQLEKSRLLSDRFSAERPKGSFSTLEIQRTEQGDSAMYLCASSPLLGGDYGYTFGSGTRLTVV.